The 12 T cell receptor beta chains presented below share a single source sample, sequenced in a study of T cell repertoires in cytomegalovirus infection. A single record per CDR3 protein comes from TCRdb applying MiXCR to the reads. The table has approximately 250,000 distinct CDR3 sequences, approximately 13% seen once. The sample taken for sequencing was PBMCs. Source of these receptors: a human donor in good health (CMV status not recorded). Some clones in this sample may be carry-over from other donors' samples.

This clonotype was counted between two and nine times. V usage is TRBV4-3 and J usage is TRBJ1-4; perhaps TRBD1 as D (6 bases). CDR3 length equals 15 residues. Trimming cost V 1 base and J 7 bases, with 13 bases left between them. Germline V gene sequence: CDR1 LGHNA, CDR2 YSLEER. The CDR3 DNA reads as TGCGCCAGCAGCCAAGTGGAGGGAGGGGGTGAAAAACTGTTTTTT. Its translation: CASSQVEGGGEKLFF.

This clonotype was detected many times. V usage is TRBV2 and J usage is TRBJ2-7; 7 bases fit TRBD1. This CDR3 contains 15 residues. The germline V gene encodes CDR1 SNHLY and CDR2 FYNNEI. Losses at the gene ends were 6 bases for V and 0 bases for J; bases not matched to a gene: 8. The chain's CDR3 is CASSLEGQLSYEQYF. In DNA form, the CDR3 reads TGTGCCAGCAGCTTAGAGGGACAGCTCTCCTACGAGCAGTACTTC.

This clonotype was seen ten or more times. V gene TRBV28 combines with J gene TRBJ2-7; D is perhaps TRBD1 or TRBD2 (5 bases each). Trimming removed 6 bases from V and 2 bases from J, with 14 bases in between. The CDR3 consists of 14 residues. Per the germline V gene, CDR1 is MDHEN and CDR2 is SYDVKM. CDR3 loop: CASSSGPPTYEQYF. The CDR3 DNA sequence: TGTGCCAGCAGCTCGGGACCACCAACCTACGAGCAGTACTTC.

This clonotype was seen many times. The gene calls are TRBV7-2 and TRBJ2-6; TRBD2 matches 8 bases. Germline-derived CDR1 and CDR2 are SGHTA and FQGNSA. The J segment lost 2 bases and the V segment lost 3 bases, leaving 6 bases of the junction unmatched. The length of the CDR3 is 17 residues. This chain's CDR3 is CASSLGGGKAGANVLTF. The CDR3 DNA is TGTGCCAGCAGCTTGGGCGGGGGGAAAGCTGGGGCCAACGTCCTGACTTTC.

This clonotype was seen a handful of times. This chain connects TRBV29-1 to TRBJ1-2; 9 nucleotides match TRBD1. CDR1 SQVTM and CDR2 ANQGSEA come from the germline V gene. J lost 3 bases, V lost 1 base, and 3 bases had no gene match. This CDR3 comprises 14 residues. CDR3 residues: CSVEATGGDYGYTF. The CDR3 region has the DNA TGCAGCGTTGAAGCTACAGGGGGCGACTATGGCTACACCTTC.

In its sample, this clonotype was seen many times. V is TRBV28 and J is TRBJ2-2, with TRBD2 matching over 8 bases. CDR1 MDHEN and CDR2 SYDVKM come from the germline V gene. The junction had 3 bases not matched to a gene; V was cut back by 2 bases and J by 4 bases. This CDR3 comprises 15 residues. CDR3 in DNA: TGTGCCAGCAGTTTACCCGGGACTAGCACCGGGGAGCTGTTTTTT. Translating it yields CASSLPGTSTGELFF. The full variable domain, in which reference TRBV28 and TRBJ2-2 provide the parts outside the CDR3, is DVKVTQSSRYLVKRTGEKVFLECVQDMDHENMFWYRQDPGLGLRLIYFSYDVKMKEKGDIPEGYSVSREKKERFSLILESASTNQTSMYLCASSLPGTSTGELFFGEGSRLTVL.

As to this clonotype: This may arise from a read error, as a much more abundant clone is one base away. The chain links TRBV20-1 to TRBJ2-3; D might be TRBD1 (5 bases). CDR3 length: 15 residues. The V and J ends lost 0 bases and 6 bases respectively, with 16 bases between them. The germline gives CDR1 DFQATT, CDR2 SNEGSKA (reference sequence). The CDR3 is CSARDLQGRPDTQYF. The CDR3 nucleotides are TGCAGTGCTAGAGATCTCCAGGGAAGACCGGATACGCAGTATTTT.

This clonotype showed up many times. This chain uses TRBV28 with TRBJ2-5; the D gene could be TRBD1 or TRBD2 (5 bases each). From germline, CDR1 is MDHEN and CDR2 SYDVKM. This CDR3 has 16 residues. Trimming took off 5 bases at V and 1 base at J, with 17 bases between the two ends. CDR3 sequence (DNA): TGTGCCAGCAGTCCCCGAAGATGGGACGGCCAAGAGACCCAGTACTTC. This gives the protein CASSPRRWDGQETQYF.

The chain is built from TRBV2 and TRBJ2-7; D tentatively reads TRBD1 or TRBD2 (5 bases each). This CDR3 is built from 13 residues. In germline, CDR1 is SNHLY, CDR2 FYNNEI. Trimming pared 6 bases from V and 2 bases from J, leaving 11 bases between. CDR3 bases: TGTGCCAGCAGAGGGGACGGCGCCTACGAGCAGTACTTC. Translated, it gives CASRGDGAYEQYF.

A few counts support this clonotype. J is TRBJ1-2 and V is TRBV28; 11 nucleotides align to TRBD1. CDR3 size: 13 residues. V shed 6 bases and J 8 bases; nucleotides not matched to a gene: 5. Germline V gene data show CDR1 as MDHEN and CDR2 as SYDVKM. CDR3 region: CASSWTGGEGYTF. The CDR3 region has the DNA TGTGCCAGCAGCTGGACAGGGGGCGAGGGCTACACCTTC.

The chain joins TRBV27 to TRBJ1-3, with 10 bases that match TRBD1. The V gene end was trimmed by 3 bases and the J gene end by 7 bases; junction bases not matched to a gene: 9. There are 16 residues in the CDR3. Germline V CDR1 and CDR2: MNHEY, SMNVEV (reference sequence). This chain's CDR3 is CASSFLPGTGENTIYF. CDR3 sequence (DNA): TGTGCCAGCAGTTTTCTTCCCGGGACAGGGGAGAACACCATATATTTT.

CDR3 region: CASSRDLGSDEQFF. Here the CDR3 DNA reads TGTGCCAGCTCAAGGGACCTTGGGTCGGATGAGCAGTTCTTC. This sequence joins TRBV18 and TRBJ2-1; D is perhaps TRBD1 or TRBD2 (5 bases each). Trimming removed 5 bases at V and 8 bases at J, with 16 bases between. CDR1 is KGHSH, CDR2 LQKENI, per germline. The CDR3 contains 14 residues.